One sample yielded the 15 T cell receptor beta chains listed below, sequenced in a study of blood T cell repertoires in COVID-19. TCRdb keeps only in-frame clones here, not all; method: immunoSEQ multiplex PCR. The sample holds over 600,000 clones, about 87% seen once. The sequenced sample consisted of peripheral blood. Receptors were obtained from a woman in her late teens or twenties with acute or convalescent COVID-19.

CDR3 in DNA: TGCGCCAGCAGGACCCAACGGGGGGCCCCGGACACCGGGGAGCTGTTTTTT. Translating it yields CASRTQRGAPDTGELFF. This chain links TRBV5-1 with TRBJ2-2; possibly TRBD2 for D (7 bases). The CDR3 runs 17 residues. V was pared by 5 bases and J by 3 bases, with 20 bases between. In germline, CDR1 is SGHRS, CDR2 YFSETQ.

V gene TRBV6-4 combines with J gene TRBJ1-2, with a possible D match to TRBD1 (6 bases). CDR1 is MRHNA and CDR2 is SNTAGT in the germline V gene. The CDR3 has 13 residues. V lost 5 bases to trimming and J lost 5 bases, with 12 bases between them. The CDR3 is CASSLRQVYGYTF. In DNA form, the CDR3 reads TGTGCCAGCAGTCTCCGACAGGTTTATGGCTACACCTTC.

The genes are TRBV5-1 and TRBJ2-5, with TRBD2 matching 8 bases. CDR1 is SGHRS and CDR2 is YFSETQ in the germline V gene. The CDR3 has 14 residues. Trimming cost V 1 base and J 5 bases; bases outside gene matches: 4. CDR3 sequence: CASSLSTGGETQYF. Written as DNA, the CDR3 is TGCGCCAGCAGCTTGTCAACGGGAGGGGAGACCCAGTACTTC.

The rearrangement joins TRBV7-9 to TRBJ1-3; 7 positions match TRBD1. The V and J ends lost 1 base and 4 bases, in that order; junction bases with no gene match: 7. Germline V gives CDR1 SEHNR, CDR2 FQNEAQ (reference sequence). This CDR3 is 16 amino acids long. The CDR3 DNA is TGTGCCAGCAGCTTAGGACAGGGACTTCGCGGAAACACCATATATTTT. Translated: CASSLGQGLRGNTIYF.

The V call is TRBV3-1 (or the pseudogene TRBV3-2), the J call TRBJ2-1; tentative D call: TRBD1 (5 bases). Trimming removed 1 base from V and 6 bases from J, with 10 bases in between. CDR3 length: 14 amino acids. The germline gives CDR1 LGHDT, CDR2 YNNKEL (reference sequence). Here the CDR3 reads CASSQVFTGNEQFF. CDR3 coding DNA: TGTGCCAGCAGCCAAGTCTTCACAGGCAATGAGCAGTTCTTC.

J is TRBJ2-3 and V is TRBV2; 15 bases align to TRBD2. With V trimmed by 2 bases and J by 8 bases, 8 bases remained unmatched. Germline CDR1 SNHLY, CDR2 FYNNEI. CDR3 size: 17 residues. The chain's CDR3 is CASSEWERTSGGATQYF. CDR3 coding DNA: TGTGCCAGCAGTGAATGGGAGAGGACTAGCGGGGGGGCTACGCAGTATTTT.

The chain carries TRBV6-1 and TRBJ1-1; no clear D. The length of the CDR3 is 14 residues. The germline V gene has CDR1 MNHNS and CDR2 SASEGT. Between the trimmed V and J ends, which lost 2 bases and 0 bases, there was a span of 7 bases. The CDR3 DNA sequence: TGTGCCAGCAGTGAACAACCGGTGAACACTGAAGCTTTCTTT. Amino acids: CASSEQPVNTEAFF.

The chain employs TRBV27 and TRBJ2-7, with TRBD2 as a possible D gene (6 bases). This CDR3 is built from 14 residues. Trimming stripped 5 bases from V and 3 bases from J, with 14 bases between. CDR1 and CDR2 (germline): MNHEY, SMNVEV (reference sequence). The CDR3 protein is CASSPRGGGYEQYF. CDR3 DNA sequence: TGTGCCAGCAGTCCCCGTGGGGGAGGCTACGAGCAGTACTTC.

The chain links TRBV30 to TRBJ1-1; TRBD1 might be the D (6 bases). V lost 6 bases, J lost 1 base, and 18 bases lay in between. From germline, CDR1 is GTSNPN and CDR2 SVGIG (reference sequence). The CDR3 length is 15 residues. This CDR3 reads CACTLPGQENTEAFF. CDR3 coding DNA: TGTGCCTGCACCCTCCCGGGACAAGAGAACACTGAAGCTTTCTTT.

The V and J genes are TRBV18 and TRBJ1-2; 7 nucleotides agree with TRBD1. The germline gives CDR1 KGHSH, CDR2 LQKENI. Unmatched junction bases numbered 15, after V lost 5 bases and J lost 6 bases. The CDR3 has 16 amino acids. In nucleotides, the CDR3 is TGTGCCAGCTCAGCCCTCGTAACGGGACAGAGCCATGGCTACACCTTC. Protein: CASSALVTGQSHGYTF.

As concerns this clone: The identical CDR3 is also encoded by other nucleotide sequences in the sample. The V and J genes are TRBV6-5 and TRBJ2-1; TRBD1 matches at 10 bases. CDR1 and CDR2 (germline): MNHEY, SVGAGI. The CDR3 has 16 residues. V trimming: 3 bases; J trimming: 3 bases; junction bases outside the gene matches: 5. The CDR3 spells CASSYAGTGVYNEQFF. Here the CDR3 DNA reads TGTGCCAGCAGTTATGCAGGGACAGGGGTCTACAATGAGCAGTTCTTC.

The rearrangement joins TRBV6-2 or TRBV6-3 to TRBJ2-2; D not certain. V lost 2 bases, J lost 16 bases, and 14 bases lay in between. Germline CDR1 and CDR2: MNHEY and SVGEGT. The CDR3 loop spans 12 amino acids. The CDR3 nucleotides read TGTGCCAGCAGTTACACGCCAGGCCAATCGTTTTTT. This sequence encodes CASSYTPGQSFF.

V usage is TRBV5-6 and J usage is TRBJ2-3; 11 bases are a match to TRBD2. The ends lost 1 base at V and 2 bases at J; junction bases unmatched: 12. CDR1 is SGHDT and CDR2 is YYEEEE in the germline V gene. The CDR3 has 19 residues. CDR3: CASSLFRTSGYGDTDTQYF. The CDR3 DNA reads TGTGCCAGCAGCTTGTTTCGGACTAGCGGGTACGGCGACACAGATACGCAGTATTTT.

The rearrangement links TRBV6-5 to TRBJ2-3, with a weak D call TRBD2 (6 bases). The CDR3 contains 14 residues. V lost 5 bases and J lost 1, with 10 bases in between. Germline CDR1 and CDR2: MNHEY and SVGAGI. Written as DNA, the CDR3 is TGTGCCAGCAGTCCCTCGGGGGGCACAGATACGCAGTATTTT. Its protein product is CASSPSGGTDTQYF.

The chain links TRBV7-2 to TRBJ1-2, with D uncertain. Per germline, CDR1 SGHTA and CDR2 FQGNSA. CDR3 length equals 13 residues. The germline V and J ends were trimmed by 4 bases and 0 bases, with 6 bases remaining between them. The CDR3 loop is CASSWGANYGYTF. In DNA form, the CDR3 reads TGTGCCAGCAGCTGGGGAGCTAACTATGGCTACACCTTC.